These 14 T cell receptor beta chains were all obtained from the same sample, sequenced in a study of human T cells and chemical hapten exposure. Time point in this sample: patch test 1, 2 weeks after DPC sensitization. Treatment in this sample: therapeutic diphenylcyclopropenone sensitization with weekly scalp DPC. TCRdb re-analysed the RACE reads in MiXCR, keeping a single row per CDR3 protein. The sample shows about 57,000 distinct CDR3 sequences, around 9.3% of them seen only once. The sequencing used whole blood, collected in connection with sensitization to the hapten diphenylcyclopropenone (DPC). The receptor source for this set is a woman aged 40 to 50 with alopecia areata. Some clones in this sample may be carry-over from other donors' samples.

This clonotype showed up just a few times. The chain couples TRBV20-1 to TRBJ2-7; D call uncertain. The CDR3 loop spans 14 amino acids. Trimming pared 2 bases from V and 6 bases from J, leaving 17 bases between. Germline CDR1 and CDR2: DFQATT and SNEGSKA (reference sequence). The DNA of the CDR3 is TGCAGTGCTAGATCCCCACTGAGTCTTGCCGAGCAGTACTTC. The encoded protein is CSARSPLSLAEQYF.

This clonotype was found many times. The rearrangement links TRBV28 to TRBJ2-7; 9 positions agree with TRBD2. This CDR3 comprises 15 residues. Germline loops: CDR1 MDHEN, CDR2 SYDVKM. The V and J ends lost 5 bases and 1 base, in that order; junction bases with no gene match: 6. The CDR3 DNA reads as TGTGCCAGCAGTCGTTCGACTAGCGGATCCTACGAGCAGTACTTC. The encoded protein is CASSRSTSGSYEQYF.

In its sample, this clonotype was seen many times. The chain employs TRBV30 and TRBJ2-7, with D possibly TRBD2 on 6 matching bases. V was shortened by 1 base and J by 6 bases, with 13 bases between the two germline ends. Looked up from germline, CDR1 is GTSNPN and CDR2 is SVGIG (reference sequence). The CDR3 runs 13 residues. The CDR3 sequence: CAWSGGVPAEQYF. The CDR3 DNA reads TGTGCCTGGAGTGGCGGGGTCCCCGCCGAGCAGTACTTC.

The J gene is TRBJ2-7, the V gene TRBV28; D unresolved. The V gene's germline CDR1 is MDHEN and CDR2 SYDVKM. CDR3 length: 12 residues. V was cut by 5 bases and J by 4 bases, with 9 bases left in between. The CDR3 here is CASSAGPYEQYF. CDR3 sequence (DNA): TGTGCCAGCAGTGCTGGGCCATACGAGCAGTACTTC.

This clonotype was seen a few times. The rearrangement joins TRBV11-3 to TRBJ2-2; D is perhaps TRBD1 (5 bases). The ends were cut back, 4 bases at V and 5 bases at J, with 17 bases in the middle. CDR1 is SGHNT, CDR2 YENEEA, per germline. The CDR3 totals 16 residues. CDR3 sequence (DNA): TGTGCCAGCAGCTCGGACACGGGTTGGAATACCGGGGAGCTGTTTTTT. It codes for CASSSDTGWNTGELFF.

This clonotype was seen more than once but under ten times. The chain couples TRBV5-1 to TRBJ1-5, with D possibly TRBD1 on 5 matching bases. With 0 bases removed from V and 1 base from J, the gap between germline ends came to 8 bases. CDR1 is SGHRS, CDR2 YFSETQ, per germline. The CDR3 is made up of 15 amino acids. In DNA form, the CDR3 reads TGCGCCAGCAGCTTGGAATGGGGGAGCAATCAGCCCCAGCATTTT. It yields the protein CASSLEWGSNQPQHF.

This clonotype was detected ten times or more. The chain employs TRBV3-1 and TRBJ1-1; D ambiguous. Germline CDR1 reads LGHDT; CDR2 reads YNNKEL (reference sequence). The CDR3 runs 15 residues. V lost 1 base to trimming and J lost 5 bases, with 14 bases between them. CDR3 nucleotides: TGTGCCAGCAGCCAAGGTTCAAGCGGTCCTACTGAAGCTTTCTTT. Its protein is CASSQGSSGPTEAFF.

This chain connects TRBV7-2 to TRBJ1-1; TRBD1 might be the D (5 bases). CDR1 is SGHTA, CDR2 FQGNSA, per germline. The CDR3 has 15 residues. The V and J ends lost 3 bases and 1 base respectively, with 12 bases between them. This CDR3 reads CASSLEGRPNTEAFF. The CDR3 region has the DNA TGTGCCAGCAGCTTGGAGGGGAGACCGAACACTGAAGCTTTCTTT.

This clonotype was counted ten times or more. The rearrangement links TRBV5-5 to TRBJ2-7; D unresolved. The CDR3 is 11 amino acids. The ends were cut back, 0 bases at V and 2 bases at J, with 0 bases in the middle. Germline V gene lookup returns CDR1 SGHKS and CDR2 YYEKEE (reference sequence). CDR3 sequence (DNA): TGTGCCAGCAGCTTGGCCTACGAGCAGTACTTC. Its protein product is CASSLAYEQYF. The variable domain in full, with the rest retrieved from reference TRBV5-5 and TRBJ2-7, is DAGVTQSPTHLIKTRGQQVTLRCSPISGHKSVSWYQQVLGQGPQFIFQYYEKEERGRGNFPDRFSARQFPNYSSELNVNALLLGDSALYLCASSLAYEQYFGPGTRLTVT.

The chain carries TRBV28 and TRBJ2-7; tentative D call: TRBD1 (5 bases). The CDR3 contains 14 residues. V was pared by 4 bases and J by 4 bases, with 14 bases between. Germline loops: CDR1 MDHEN, CDR2 SYDVKM. The CDR3 DNA reads TGTGCCAGCAGTTCACCAAATGACAGATACGAGCAGTACTTC. Translating it yields CASSSPNDRYEQYF.

The V call is TRBV4-1, the J call TRBJ1-3; TRBD1 might be the D (6 bases). CDR3 length: 18 residues. Germline-derived CDR1 and CDR2 are MGHRA and YSYEKL. V was pared by 0 bases and J by 3 bases, with 18 bases between. The CDR3 reads CASSQDPGATGYGNTIYF. The CDR3 DNA reads TGCGCCAGCAGCCAAGATCCCGGGGCCACAGGGTATGGAAACACCATATATTTT.

This clonotype showed up many times. The chain employs TRBV12-3 or TRBV12-4 and TRBJ1-1; 8 positions match TRBD1. CDR3 size: 13 residues. J lost 3 bases, V lost 6 bases, and 3 bases had no gene match. In DNA, the CDR3 is TGTGCCAGCAGGAGACAGGGGTACACTGAAGCTTTCTTT. It is translated as CASRRQGYTEAFF.

The chain couples TRBV30 to TRBJ2-2; no clear D gene. Trimming removed 0 bases at V and 1 base at J, with 6 bases between. The V gene's germline CDR1 is GTSNPN and CDR2 SVGIG (reference sequence). The CDR3 spans 14 residues. The CDR3: CAWSVGRNTGELFF. The CDR3 coding sequence is TGTGCCTGGAGTGTAGGTCGGAACACCGGGGAGCTGTTTTTT.

This clonotype was counted ten times or more. V is TRBV20-1 and J is TRBJ1-6; 7 nucleotides agree with TRBD1. Germline trimming cut 6 bases from V and 6 bases from J; bases unmatched to any gene: 5. The germline gives CDR1 DFQATT, CDR2 SNEGSKA (reference sequence). CDR3 length: 13 residues. CDR3 DNA sequence: TGCAGTGCCTGGGACAGTACTAATTCACCCCTCCACTTT. This codes for CSAWDSTNSPLHF.